Sequencing of this T cell receptor beta chain was carried out in a study of blood T cell repertoires in COVID-19. Background on the study: Spain, Italy and the United States supplied samples that represented acute and convalescent COVID-19. PBMCs, B-cell-depleted T cells, or T cells provided the cDNA or gDNA that made up the material.

Under the authors' procedure: Estimated nucleated cell counts came from reference gene primer amplification. Clones were sequenced by immunoSEQ multiplex PCR, and TCRdb holds only the in-frame ones, with some missing. The V and J calls and clone size come from that table; D and trimming were worked out from the DNA. Among roughly 270,000 clones listed, approximately 85% were seen once. The clonotype comes from a young man with active or convalescent COVID-19. Input material: peripheral blood.

The CDR3 bases are TGTGCCAGCAGCTCCGCGACAGGGTTGGACACCGGGGAGCTGTTTTTT. It yields the protein CASSSATGLDTGELFF. The chain employs TRBV11-2 and TRBJ2-2; TRBD1 matches at 7 bases. The V gene's germline CDR1 is SGHAT and CDR2 FQNNGV. There are 16 residues in the CDR3. V lost 4 bases and J lost 3; bases outside the gene matches: 8.